The clone carrying this T cell receptor beta chain has just a few counts. Its specificity is not known. The CDR3 totals 15 residues. Germline loops: CDR1 SGHTA, CDR2 FQGTGA. Trimming removed 3 bases from V and 0 bases from J, with 12 bases in between. These data are taken from a study of T cells in Graves' hyperthyroidism and ophthalmopathy. Amplified TCR beta CDR3 regions derived from RNA transcripts. The HTBI primer set served for first-round RT-PCR of the TCR CDR3. TCRdb re-called the multiplex PCR reads with MiXCR, one entry per CDR3 protein. The sample lists approximately 620,000 distinct CDR3 sequences, 16% occurring once. The study, taken as a whole, reports: From stable hyperthyroidism, ophthalmopathy was separated by a 13 V-J model.

The specimen was blood. The clonotype originates from a woman aged 40-49 years with Graves' ophthalmopathy. The rearrangement links TRBV7-3 to TRBJ2-7, with TRBD2 as a possible D gene (6 bases). The CDR3 DNA is TGTGCCAGCAGCTTCTACCCCGGGAGCTCCTACGAGCAGTACTTC. It encodes CASSFYPGSSYEQYF.